A selection of T cell receptor beta chains follows, all from one sample in a study of CD8+ T cells in alopecia areata. Libraries were prepared by immunoSEQ multiplex PCR; TCRdb keeps only in-frame clonotypes and omits some of them. The table lists about 140,000 clones, approximately 90% of them singletons. This material consisted of CD8+ T cells sorted from blood, taken at week 4, from a patient treated with tofacitinib. The receptors stem from a human donor with alopecia areata. CDR3s leave out the opening cysteine and the closing phenylalanine or tryptophan.

>TRBJ2-5|TRBV29-1
SVDRRELETQY
>TRBJ2-1|TRBV7-9
ASSQHRQGSYNEQF
>TRBJ2-1|TRBV30
AWSVGTGGYNEQF
>TRBJ2-7|TRBV11-2
ASSLKRLAPSSYEQY
>TRBJ2-3|TRBV9
ASSADRGRTDTQY
>TRBJ2-7|TRBV19
ASSVGLANYEQY
>TRBJ2-7|TRBV29-1
SARGGTSYEQY
>TRBJ1-4|TRBV7-2
ASSLRTGVVDEKLF
>TRBJ2-7|TRBV27
ASSGGLPREQY
>TRBJ1-5|TRBV28
ASSPQDLSNQPQH
>TRBJ2-1|TRBV7-9
ANYAGDANNEQF
>TRBJ2-7|TRBV5-4
ASSLMDRATYEQY
>TRBJ2-3|TRBV30
AWSNGGAGADTQY
>TRBJ2-7|TRBV9
ASGGPYEQY
>TRBJ2-3|TRBV2
ASSEIGLADTDTQY
>TRBJ2-3|TRBV5-1
ASSLVAGFGWTDTQY
>TRBJ2-1|TRBV29-1
SVARTGKFNEQF
>TRBJ2-5|TRBV4-1
ASSPPGLQETQY
>TRBJ2-7|TRBV7-8
ASSEGLGSYEQY
>TRBJ1-5|TRBV10-3
AISDLGTNQPQH
>TRBJ1-1|TRBV5-6
ASSLGGEAF
>TRBJ2-1|TRBV13
ASSLTTSGYNEQF
>TRBJ2-7|TRBV19
ASSIAPDTYEQY
>TRBJ1-1|TRBV6-7
ASSHGQVTNTEAF
>TRBJ2-7|TRBV15
ATSEKGSGYEQY
>TRBJ2-4|TRBV29-1
SVEVGVRTSGKNIQY